The source of this TCR beta chain is a study of T cell responses to AZD1222 COVID-19 vaccine. General study findings and limits: Seropositivity was recorded at baseline in only a handful of AZD1222 recipients. Spike-wide vaccine-associated CD4 TCRs dominated at 160-218 and 743-854.

Sequencing used immunoSEQ multiplex PCR; TCRdb keeps in-frame clones, though not all of them. The sample contains some 130,000 clones, approximately 83% of which appear only once. A word on this clone: The antigen remains unidentified.

This CDR3 has 11 amino acids. The germline V and J ends were trimmed by 3 bases and 6 bases, with 6 bases remaining between them. The V gene's germline CDR1 is MDHEN and CDR2 SYDVKM. The origin of this receptor is an adult in good health. This sample comprised peripheral blood, obtained on day 0 of AZD1222 vaccination. The chain is built from TRBV28 and TRBJ2-7, with D perhaps TRBD2 (5 bases). In DNA form, the CDR3 reads TGTGCCAGCAGTTTCGAGGGCGAGCAGTACTTC. Protein product: CASSFEGEQYF.